This T cell receptor beta chain was identified in a study of post-analysis software for immune sequencing data. This clonotype was observed a few times. cDNA libraries for TCR beta contained unique molecular identifiers. TCRdb re-called the PCR reads through MiXCR, storing one row per CDR3 protein. The repertoire holds over 300,000 distinct CDR3 sequences, with roughly 30% as singletons. The sample consisted of blood. This receptor was taken from a girl aged 10 to 17 with multiple sclerosis.

CDR3 sequence: CATSDTGIGSPLHF. CDR3 bases: TGTGCCACCAGTGACACCGGGATCGGATCACCCCTCCACTTT. The rearrangement joins TRBV24-1 to TRBJ1-6; D ambiguous. V was trimmed by 4 bases and J by 10 bases, leaving 13 bases between them. The CDR3 totals 14 residues. Per germline, CDR1 KGHDR and CDR2 SFDVKD.